This T cell receptor beta chain was sequenced during a study of lymphopenia after photon versus proton radiotherapy. The study, taken as a whole, reports: Under photons, naive T cells and diversity fell while effector/memory populations rose. After lymphocyte nadir, photon-treated repertoires showed oligoclonal expansion, especially CD8+ Temra. Authors raise, but do not show, better survival with proton therapy. A bigger post-nadir fall in TCR diversity correlated inversely with survival time in deceased patients.

Libraries were prepared by immunoSEQ multiplex PCR; TCRdb keeps only in-frame clonotypes and omits some of them. The table records 15,000 to 20,000 clones, around 85% of them present only once. Concerning this clone itself: Its antigen is undetermined.

Germline V gives CDR1 SGHRS, CDR2 YFSETQ. V dropped 0 bases and J dropped 2; count of bases not matched to a gene: 3. CDR3 length equals 16 residues. The chain carries TRBV5-1 and TRBJ2-2, with 8 bases fitting TRBD1. This TCR came from a man between 65 and 85 years old with pancreatic cancer. This material consisted of peripheral blood, taken from a patient treated with proton-based radiotherapy. The CDR3 here is CASSLGRGLNTGELFF. The CDR3 DNA follows: TGCGCCAGCAGCTTGGGCAGGGGGCTAAACACCGGGGAGCTGTTTTTT.